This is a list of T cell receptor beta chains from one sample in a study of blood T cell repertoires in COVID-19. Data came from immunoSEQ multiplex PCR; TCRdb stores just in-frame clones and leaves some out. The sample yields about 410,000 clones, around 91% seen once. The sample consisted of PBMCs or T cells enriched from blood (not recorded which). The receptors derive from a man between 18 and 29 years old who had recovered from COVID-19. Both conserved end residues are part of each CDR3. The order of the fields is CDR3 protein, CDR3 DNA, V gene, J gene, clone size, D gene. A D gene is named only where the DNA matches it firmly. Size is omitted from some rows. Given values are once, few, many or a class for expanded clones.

CATSGGGNSPLHF	TGTGCCACCTCCGGGGGGGGCAATTCACCCCTCCACTTT	TRBV27	TRBJ1-6	.	.
CASSSTGEGYEQYF	TGTGCCAGCAGTTCGACAGGGGAGGGCTACGAGCAGTACTTC	TRBV28	TRBJ2-7	.	.
CASSETSGARWGANVLTF	TGTGCCAGCAGTGAGACTAGCGGGGCTCGATGGGGGGCCAACGTCCTGACTTTC	TRBV25-1	TRBJ2-6	.	TRBD2
CASSYGTAATNEKLFF	TGTGCCAGCAGTTACGGGACAGCCGCAACTAATGAAAAACTGTTTTTT	TRBV6-5	TRBJ1-4	.	TRBD1
CASADSRNTEAFF	TGTGCCAGCGCGGACAGTCGGAACACTGAAGCTTTCTTT	TRBV3-1/TRBV3-2	TRBJ1-1	.	.
CASSFGLASGRTSSYNEQFF	TGTGCCAGCAGCTTCGGGCTGGCTAGCGGGAGGACGAGCTCCTACAATGAGCAGTTCTTC	TRBV27	TRBJ2-1	.	TRBD2
CASSRTGNSGNTIYF	TGTGCCAGCAGCCGAACAGGAAACTCTGGAAACACCATATATTTT	TRBV11-3	TRBJ1-3	few	.
CAIHSGEDQPQHF	TGTGCCATCCACTCAGGGGAAGATCAGCCCCAGCATTTT	TRBV10-3	TRBJ1-5	.	.
CASSPGGGGSGTDTQYF	TGTGCCAGCAGCCCCGGAGGGGGGGGCTCTGGCACAGATACGCAGTATTTT	TRBV5-4	TRBJ2-3	.	.
CASSTLAGVYNEQFF	TGTGCCAGCAGCACTCTAGCGGGGGTCTACAATGAGCAGTTCTTC	TRBV7-9	TRBJ2-1	.	TRBD2